A single sample is the source of the 21 T cell receptor beta chains below, sequenced in a study of identical twins. TCRdb ran MiXCR on the 5' RACE reads and lists one entry per CDR3 protein. The sample includes roughly 250,000 distinct CDR3 sequences, over 12% of them seen just once. Sequencing input: memory (CD45RO+) T cells sorted from blood. The receptors derive from a woman between 18 and 29 years old in good health.

This clonotype was seen repeatedly, ten times or more. The CDR3 region has the DNA TGTGCCAGCAGTTCAACTCAGGGACCCTACGAGCAGTACTTC. Its translation is CASSSTQGPYEQYF. V gene TRBV7-2 combines with J gene TRBJ2-7, with D possibly being TRBD1 or TRBD2 (5 bases each). Germline assignment: CDR1 SGHTA and CDR2 FQGNSA. V dropped 6 bases and J dropped 2 bases, with 14 bases sitting between them. The CDR3 has 14 amino acids.

The rearrangement uses TRBV18 and TRBJ2-7; the match to TRBD1 covers 9 bases. Germline V gene lookup returns CDR1 KGHSH and CDR2 LQKENI. This CDR3 contains 16 residues. The V gene end was trimmed by 0 bases and the J gene end by 5 bases; junction bases not matched to a gene: 8. CDR3 bases: TGTGCCAGCTCACCACCCCGGACAGGGGATTTTAACGAGCAGTACTTC. This codes for CASSPPRTGDFNEQYF.

This clonotype showed up just a few times. The V and J genes are TRBV10-3 and TRBJ1-6; 10 bases line up with TRBD1. J lost 7 bases, V lost 5 bases, and 5 bases had no gene match. CDR3 length: 15 amino acids. Germline CDR1 and CDR2: ENHRY and SYGVKD. For the CDR3, the DNA is TGTGCCATCAGTATGGGACAGGGGCGGAATTCACCCCTCCACTTT. Amino acid sequence: CAISMGQGRNSPLHF.

The V gene is TRBV9, the J gene TRBJ2-5; weak D call: TRBD1 (5 bases). The CDR3 is 15 amino acids. Trimming left V 4 bases short and J 2 bases short, with 15 bases between. CDR1 is SGDLS, CDR2 YYNGEE, per germline. The CDR3 spells CASSISGLGQETQYF. CDR3 nucleotide sequence: TGTGCCAGCAGCATTTCAGGGTTAGGGCAAGAGACCCAGTACTTC.

This clonotype was picked up a small number of times. The CDR3: CASSREGLGQPQHF. The CDR3 DNA is TGTGCCAGCAGCCGGGAGGGACTGGGGCAGCCCCAGCATTTT. The chain has TRBV27 and TRBJ1-5; weak D call: TRBD1 (5 bases). CDR3 length equals 14 residues. Between the trimmed V and J ends, which lost 6 bases and 7 bases, there was a span of 16 bases. Germline lookup yields CDR1 MNHEY and CDR2 SMNVEV (reference sequence).

This clonotype was seen a few times. This rearrangement joins TRBV5-1 to TRBJ1-1, with 8 bases fitting TRBD1. CDR1 is SGHRS and CDR2 is YFSETQ in the germline V gene. The CDR3 contains 14 residues. The junction had 12 bases not matched to a gene; V was cut back by 4 bases and J by 10 bases. Here the CDR3 reads CASSQDRGEVGAFF. The CDR3 DNA sequence: TGCGCCAGCAGCCAAGACAGGGGAGAGGTTGGAGCTTTCTTT.

This clonotype has only a few counts. The chain carries TRBV5-1 and TRBJ2-7, with a possible D match to TRBD2 (5 bases). Trimming took off 5 bases at V and 5 bases at J, with 17 bases between the two ends. Germline V lookup: CDR1 SGHRS, CDR2 YFSETQ. The CDR3 spans 14 residues. The DNA of the CDR3 is TGCGCCAGCAGGCGAGGCGGACTCGAGGACGAGCAGTACTTC. It encodes CASRRGGLEDEQYF.

The chain links TRBV6-2 or TRBV6-3 to TRBJ1-5; D gene uncertain. This CDR3 is built from 15 residues. Germline V lookup: CDR1 MNHEY, CDR2 SVGEGT. V gave up 2 bases and J gave up 4 bases, with 12 bases separating them. The CDR3 DNA reads as TGTGCCAGCAGTTACGAAATGCGGGGTAATCAGCCCCAGCATTTT. Encoded protein: CASSYEMRGNQPQHF.

J is TRBJ1-2 and V is TRBV11-2; 7 bases are a match to TRBD1. There are 14 residues in the CDR3. The germline V gene has CDR1 SGHAT and CDR2 FQNNGV. The V segment lost 6 bases and the J segment 4 bases; nucleotides outside the gene matches: 8. The CDR3 bases are TGTGCCAGCAGTAAACAGGGGATGGCCTATGGCTACACCTTC. Its protein is CASSKQGMAYGYTF. Full variable domain (rest looked up from reference TRBV11-2 and TRBJ1-2): EAGVAQSPRYKIIEKRQSVAFWCNPISGHATLYWYQQILGQGPKLLIQFQNNGVVDDSQLPKDRFSAERLKGVDSTLKIQPAKLEDSAVYLCASSKQGMAYGYTFGSGTRLTVV.

The chain has TRBV10-3 and TRBJ2-7; D gene ambiguous. This CDR3 comprises 14 residues. CDR1 and CDR2 (germline): ENHRY, SYGVKD. Trimming took off 2 bases at V and 5 bases at J, with 13 bases between the two ends. For the CDR3, the DNA is TGTGCCATCAGTGAGGTTGGCCCCGGAGACGAGCAGTACTTC. The encoded protein is CAISEVGPGDEQYF.

This clonotype was detected a few times. This chain links TRBV29-1 with TRBJ2-7, with a tentative D call TRBD2 (5 bases). Trimming cost V 6 bases and J 7 bases, with 13 bases left between them. Germline values: CDR1 SQVTM, CDR2 ANQGSEA. The CDR3 length is 11 residues. The CDR3 coding sequence is TGCAGCGTGACCGGGGAGTGGGAGCAGTACTTC. It encodes CSVTGEWEQYF.

The J gene is TRBJ1-1, the V gene TRBV20-1; 7 nucleotides match TRBD1. The germline V gene has CDR1 DFQATT and CDR2 SNEGSKA (reference sequence). This CDR3 is 13 amino acids long. V trimming: 7 bases; J trimming: 5 bases; junction bases outside the gene matches: 10. This chain's CDR3 is CSVWDSYTTEAFF. The CDR3, as DNA: TGCAGTGTATGGGACAGTTATACGACTGAAGCTTTCTTT.

In this sample, this clonotype turned up many times. The CDR3 loop is CASFRGDGSYNEQFF. DNA of the CDR3: TGCGCCAGCTTCAGGGGGGATGGGTCCTACAATGAGCAGTTCTTC. The chain has TRBV5-1 and TRBJ2-1, with a possible D match to TRBD1 (7 bases). CDR3 length equals 15 residues. Germline V gene lookup returns CDR1 SGHRS and CDR2 YFSETQ. Trimming removed 7 bases from V and 1 base from J, with 15 bases in between.

This clonotype has only a few counts. This rearrangement joins TRBV5-5 to TRBJ1-2; D gene uncertain. V dropped 0 bases and J dropped 8 bases, with 17 bases sitting between them. From germline, CDR1 is SGHKS and CDR2 YYEKEE (reference sequence). CDR3 length: 15 amino acids. CDR3 sequence: CASSLGRRAEGGYTF. The DNA for the CDR3 is TGTGCCAGCAGCTTGGGCCGTCGGGCCGAAGGAGGCTACACCTTC.

This CDR3 is CASSHDWSRRDTQYF. For the CDR3, the DNA is TGTGCCAGCAGCCATGACTGGAGCCGGAGGGATACGCAGTATTTT. This rearrangement joins TRBV7-2 to TRBJ2-3; tentatively, D is TRBD2 (5 bases). V lost 5 bases, J lost 6 bases, and 18 bases lay in between. In germline, CDR1 is SGHTA, CDR2 FQGNSA. The CDR3 spans 15 residues.

This rearrangement joins TRBV4-3 to TRBJ1-2; tentative D call: TRBD1 (5 bases). Germline V CDR1 and CDR2: LGHNA, YSLEER. V was pared by 0 bases and J by 4 bases, with 12 bases between. The CDR3 runs to 15 residues. The CDR3, as DNA: TGCGCCAGCAGCCAAGAATATTCGAGGGGCTATGGCTACACCTTC. Translated: CASSQEYSRGYGYTF.

The chain has TRBV29-1 and TRBJ2-2; D might be TRBD1 or TRBD2, each matching 5 bases. Germline V gives CDR1 SQVTM, CDR2 ANQGSEA. The germline V and J ends were trimmed by 6 bases and 7 bases, with 12 bases remaining between them. This CDR3 has 12 residues. The chain's CDR3 is CSVGTVDGELFF. The CDR3, as DNA: TGCAGCGTCGGGACGGTAGACGGGGAGCTGTTTTTT.

The chain carries TRBV12-3 or TRBV12-4 and TRBJ1-3, with D hard to call. V dropped 5 bases and J dropped 4 bases, with 15 bases sitting between them. The CDR3 consists of 15 residues. This chain's CDR3 is CASSPPLGKGNTIYF. The DNA for the CDR3 is TGTGCCAGCAGTCCCCCCCTGGGTAAGGGAAACACCATATATTTT.

The V gene is TRBV20-1, the J gene TRBJ2-7; 7 nucleotides agree with TRBD1. Losses at the gene ends were 7 bases for V and 5 bases for J; bases not matched to a gene: 5. CDR1 is DFQATT and CDR2 is SNEGSKA in the germline V gene (reference sequence). This CDR3 is built from 11 residues. CDR3 nucleotides: TGCAGTGTAGACAGGGTTCACGAGCAGTACTTC. Translating gives CSVDRVHEQYF.

The DNA of the CDR3 is TGTGCCAGTAGTATCCAGGGTTTCATCAGCTCCTACAATGAGCAGTTCTTC. Translated, it gives CASSIQGFISSYNEQFF. The V and J genes are TRBV19 and TRBJ2-1, with D perhaps TRBD1 (5 bases). The CDR3 has 17 amino acids. Germline CDR1 reads LNHDA; CDR2 reads SQIVND (reference sequence). V lost 3 bases and J lost 0, with 15 bases in between.

The rearrangement uses TRBV11-3 and TRBJ1-1, with 7 positions matching TRBD1. CDR3 length: 14 residues. CDR1 is SGHNT and CDR2 is YENEEA in the germline V gene. With 5 bases clipped from V and 3 bases from J, the junction kept 6 bases outside the gene matches. The CDR3 spells CASSPGQIDTEAFF. The DNA of the CDR3 is TGTGCCAGCAGCCCGGGACAGATCGACACTGAAGCTTTCTTT.